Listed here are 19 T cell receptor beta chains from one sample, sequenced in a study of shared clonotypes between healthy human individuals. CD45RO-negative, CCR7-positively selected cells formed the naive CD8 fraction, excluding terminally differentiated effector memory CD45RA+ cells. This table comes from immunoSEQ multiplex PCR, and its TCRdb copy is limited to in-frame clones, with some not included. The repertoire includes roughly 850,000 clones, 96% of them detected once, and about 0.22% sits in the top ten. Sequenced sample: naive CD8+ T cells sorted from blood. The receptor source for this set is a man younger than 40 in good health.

In nucleotides, the CDR3 is TGTGCCAGCAGTTACGGGAGGCCCTACGAGCAGTACTTC. This gives the protein CASSYGRPYEQYF. V and J are TRBV25-1 and TRBJ2-7; TRBD2 agrees at 7 bases. Trimming at V came to 5 bases and at J to 2 bases, leaving 3 bases not matched to a gene. The CDR3 is 13 residues long. Germline V gene data show CDR1 as MGHDK and CDR2 as SYGVNS.

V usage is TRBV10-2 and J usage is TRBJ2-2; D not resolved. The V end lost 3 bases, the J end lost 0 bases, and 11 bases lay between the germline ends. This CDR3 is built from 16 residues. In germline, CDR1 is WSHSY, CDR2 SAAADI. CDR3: CASSDGLITNTGELFF. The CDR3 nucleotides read TGCGCCAGCAGTGACGGATTAATAACGAACACCGGGGAGCTGTTTTTT.

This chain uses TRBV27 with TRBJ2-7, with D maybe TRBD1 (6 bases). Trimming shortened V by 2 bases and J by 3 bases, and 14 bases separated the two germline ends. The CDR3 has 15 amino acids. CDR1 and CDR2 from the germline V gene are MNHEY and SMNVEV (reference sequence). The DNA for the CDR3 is TGTGCCAGCAGTTTAGGGACAAGGGTTGTCTACGAGCAGTACTTC. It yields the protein CASSLGTRVVYEQYF.

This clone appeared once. The CDR3 DNA follows: TGTGCCAGCAGTGTAGGACGCATTTATGGCTACACCTTC. Its translation: CASSVGRIYGYTF. This sequence joins TRBV2 and TRBJ1-2; D unclear. The CDR3 consists of 13 residues. With 4 bases removed from V and 5 bases from J, the gap between germline ends came to 11 bases. Germline V CDR1 and CDR2: SNHLY, FYNNEI.

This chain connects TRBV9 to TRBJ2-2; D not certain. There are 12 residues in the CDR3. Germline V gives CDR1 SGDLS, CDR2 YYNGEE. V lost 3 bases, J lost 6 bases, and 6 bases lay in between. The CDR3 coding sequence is TGTGCCAGCAGCGCGTCGCCCGGGGAGCTGTTTTTT. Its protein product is CASSASPGELFF.

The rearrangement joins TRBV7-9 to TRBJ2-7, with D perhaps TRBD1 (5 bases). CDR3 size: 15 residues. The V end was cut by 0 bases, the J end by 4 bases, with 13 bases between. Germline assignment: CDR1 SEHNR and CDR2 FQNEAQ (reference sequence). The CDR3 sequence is CASSLALGQLYEQYF. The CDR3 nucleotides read TGTGCCAGCAGCTTAGCTTTGGGGCAGCTGTACGAGCAGTACTTC.

Here the CDR3 DNA reads TGTGCTAGTGGTTTCCTTGGCAGGGGGACTGACAATGAGCAGTTCTTC. It yields the protein CASGFLGRGTDNEQFF. The J gene is TRBJ2-1, the V gene TRBV12-5, with D perhaps TRBD1 (7 bases). Per the germline V gene, CDR1 is LGHNT and CDR2 is FRNRAP. Trimming left V 3 bases short and J 5 bases short, with 17 bases between. The CDR3 runs 16 residues.

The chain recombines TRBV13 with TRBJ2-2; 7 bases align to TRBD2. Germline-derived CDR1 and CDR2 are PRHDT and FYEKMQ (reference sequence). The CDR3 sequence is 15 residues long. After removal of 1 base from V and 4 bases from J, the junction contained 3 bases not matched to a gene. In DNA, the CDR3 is TGTGCCAGCAGCTTAGTTGGCGGGAGCACCGGGGAGCTGTTTTTT. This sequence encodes CASSLVGGSTGELFF.

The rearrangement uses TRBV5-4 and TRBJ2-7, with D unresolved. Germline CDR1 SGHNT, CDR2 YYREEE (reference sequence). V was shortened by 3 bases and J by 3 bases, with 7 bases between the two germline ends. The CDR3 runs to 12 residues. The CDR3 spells CASSSGNYEQYF. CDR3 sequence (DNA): TGTGCCAGCAGCTCTGGGAACTACGAGCAGTACTTC.

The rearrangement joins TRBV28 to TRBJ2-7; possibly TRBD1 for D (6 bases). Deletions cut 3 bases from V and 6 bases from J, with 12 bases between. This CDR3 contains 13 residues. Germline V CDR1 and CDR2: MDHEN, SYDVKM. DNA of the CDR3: TGTGCCAGCAGTTTTCAGTCAGGGGTCGAGCAGTACTTC. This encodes CASSFQSGVEQYF.

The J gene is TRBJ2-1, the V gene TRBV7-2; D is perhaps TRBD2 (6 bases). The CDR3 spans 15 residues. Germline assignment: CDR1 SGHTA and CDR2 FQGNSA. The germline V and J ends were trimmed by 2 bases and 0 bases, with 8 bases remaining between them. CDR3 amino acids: CASSLLAHSYNEQFF. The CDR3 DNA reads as TGTGCCAGCAGCTTACTAGCGCACTCCTACAATGAGCAGTTCTTC.

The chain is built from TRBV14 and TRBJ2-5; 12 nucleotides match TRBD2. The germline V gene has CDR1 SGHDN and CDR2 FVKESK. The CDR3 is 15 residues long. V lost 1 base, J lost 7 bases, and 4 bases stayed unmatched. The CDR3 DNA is TGTGCCAGCAGCCAAGGACTAGCGGGAGCCATGACCCAGTACTTC. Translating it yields CASSQGLAGAMTQYF.

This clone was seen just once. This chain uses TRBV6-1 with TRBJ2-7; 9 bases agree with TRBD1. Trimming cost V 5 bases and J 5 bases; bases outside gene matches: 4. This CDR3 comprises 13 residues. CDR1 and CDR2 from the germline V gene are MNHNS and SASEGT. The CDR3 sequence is CASSLGQGDEQYF. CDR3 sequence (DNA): TGTGCCAGCAGTCTGGGACAGGGAGACGAGCAGTACTTC.

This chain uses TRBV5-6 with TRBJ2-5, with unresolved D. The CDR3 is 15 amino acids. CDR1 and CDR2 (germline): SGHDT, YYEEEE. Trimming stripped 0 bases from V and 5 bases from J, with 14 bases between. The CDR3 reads CASSLGQDRSETQYF. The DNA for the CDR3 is TGTGCCAGCAGCTTGGGGCAGGACCGTTCGGAGACCCAGTACTTC.

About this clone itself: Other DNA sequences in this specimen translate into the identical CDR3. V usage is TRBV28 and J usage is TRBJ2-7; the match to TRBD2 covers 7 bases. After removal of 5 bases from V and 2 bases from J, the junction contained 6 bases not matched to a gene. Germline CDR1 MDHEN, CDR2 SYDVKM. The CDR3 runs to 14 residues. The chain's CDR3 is CASSPPGGTYEQYF. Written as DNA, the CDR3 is TGTGCCAGCAGTCCCCCCGGGGGGACCTACGAGCAGTACTTC.

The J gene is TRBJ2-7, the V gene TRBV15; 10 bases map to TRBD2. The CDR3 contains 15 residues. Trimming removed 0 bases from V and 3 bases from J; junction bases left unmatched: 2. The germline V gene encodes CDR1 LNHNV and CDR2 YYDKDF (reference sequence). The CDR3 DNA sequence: TGTGCCACCAGCAGAGATTCTAGCGGGAGCTACGAGCAGTACTTC. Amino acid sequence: CATSRDSSGSYEQYF.

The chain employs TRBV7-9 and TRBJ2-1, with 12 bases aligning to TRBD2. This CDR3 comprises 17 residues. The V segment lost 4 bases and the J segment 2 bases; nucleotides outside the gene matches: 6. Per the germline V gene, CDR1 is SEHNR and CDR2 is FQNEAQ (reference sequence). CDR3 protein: CASSSGTSGLTYNEQFF. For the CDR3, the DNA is TGTGCCAGCAGCTCCGGGACTAGCGGGTTAACCTACAATGAGCAGTTCTTC.

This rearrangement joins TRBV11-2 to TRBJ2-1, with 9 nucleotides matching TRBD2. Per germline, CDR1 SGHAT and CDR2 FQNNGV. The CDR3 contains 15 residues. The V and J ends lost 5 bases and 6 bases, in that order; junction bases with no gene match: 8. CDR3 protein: CASSSSGSLGNEQFF. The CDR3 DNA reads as TGTGCCAGCAGCAGTAGCGGGAGTTTGGGCAATGAGCAGTTCTTC.

The CDR3 coding sequence is TGCGCCAGCAGGGGGACAGGGAGGAGCAATCAGCCCCAGCATTTT. Translation gives CASRGTGRSNQPQHF. The chain is built from TRBV10-2 and TRBJ1-5, with 9 bases aligning to TRBD1. The germline CDR1 and CDR2 sequences are WSHSY and SAAADI. This CDR3 region has 15 residues. Germline trimming cut 6 bases from V and 1 base from J; bases unmatched to any gene: 4.